These 20 T cell receptor beta chains were sequenced from one sample in a study of T-cell memory formation after mild COVID-19. TCRdb re-derived calls from the 5' RACE reads in MiXCR, one entry per CDR3 protein. The table has just under 350,000 distinct CDR3 sequences, over 10% seen once. The sample was PBMCs or a T cell subset sorted from them (not recorded which). The receptors derive from a man between 18 and 29 years old who had mild COVID-19 (a few samples of this study predate the infection). Cell type and time point are not known.

The chain combines TRBV10-3 with TRBJ2-7, with D perhaps matching TRBD2 (6 bases). CDR3 size: 14 residues. V was cut by 8 bases and J by 0 bases, with 14 bases left in between. Germline CDR1 is ENHRY and CDR2 is SYGVKD. In nucleotides, the CDR3 is TGTGCCATCCGCCCGGGAGATAACTCCTACGAGCAGTACTTC. Amino acid sequence: CAIRPGDNSYEQYF.

The chain employs TRBV5-1 and TRBJ1-4; 7 bases align to TRBD1. V was clipped by 0 bases and J by 6 bases; unmatched bases: 8. The CDR3 totals 16 residues. Per germline, CDR1 SGHRS and CDR2 YFSETQ. CDR3: CASSLGEGAADEKLFF. CDR3 nucleotide sequence: TGCGCCAGCAGCTTGGGGGAGGGGGCGGCCGATGAAAAACTGTTTTTT.

This clonotype was picked up a small number of times. This chain connects TRBV6-2 or TRBV6-3 to TRBJ2-7; D assignment may be TRBD1 or TRBD2 (6 bases each). Germline loops: CDR1 MNHEY, CDR2 SVGEGT. This CDR3 comprises 12 residues. With 6 bases removed from V and 2 bases from J, the gap between germline ends came to 8 bases. For the CDR3, the DNA is TGTGCCAGCAGGCGGGACACCTACGAGCAGTACGTC. It yields the protein CASRRDTYEQYV.

This clonotype was counted between two and nine times. J is TRBJ1-2 and V is TRBV6-5; a weak D match, TRBD1 (6 bases). Germline CDR1 is MNHEY and CDR2 is SVGAGI. The CDR3 runs 16 residues. V dropped 5 bases and J dropped 2 bases, with 18 bases sitting between them. CDR3 region: CASSTLQGSNNYGYTF. The CDR3 bases are TGTGCCAGCAGTACCCTACAGGGTTCGAACAACTATGGCTACACCTTC.

This chain joins TRBV5-1 and TRBJ2-3; 8 bases map to TRBD1. CDR1 is SGHRS, CDR2 YFSETQ, per germline. After removal of 4 bases from V and 6 bases from J, the junction contained 10 bases not matched to a gene. The CDR3 is 15 amino acids. CDR3 bases: TGCGCCAGCAGCCCGGCGGCAGGGGGCGCGGATACGCAGTATTTT. Its protein is CASSPAAGGADTQYF.

This CDR3 is CASSDKRVSNTGELFF. CDR3 nucleotides: TGTGCCAGCAGTGATAAGAGGGTCTCGAACACCGGGGAGCTGTTTTTT. The V and J genes are TRBV2 and TRBJ2-2; D is possibly TRBD2 (5 bases). This CDR3 is built from 16 residues. V was pared by 3 bases and J by 0 bases, with 11 bases between. Germline CDR1 SNHLY, CDR2 FYNNEI.

At least ten counts were recorded for this clonotype. The chain has TRBV7-2 and TRBJ2-5, with 7 bases matching TRBD2. Germline CDR1 SGHTA, CDR2 FQGNSA. This CDR3 contains 13 residues. V lost 5 bases and J lost 5; bases outside the gene matches: 5. Here the CDR3 reads CASSPWEGETQYF. CDR3 DNA: TGTGCCAGCAGCCCCTGGGAGGGTGAGACCCAGTACTTC. Filled out from reference TRBV7-2 and TRBJ2-5, the complete variable domain reads GAGVSQSPSNKVTEKGKDVELRCDPISGHTALYWYRQSLGQGLEFLIYFQGNSAPDKSGLPSDRFSAERTGGSVSTLTIQRTQQEDSAVYLCASSPWEGETQYFGPGTRLLVL.

The J gene is TRBJ1-2, the V gene TRBV4-3; TRBD1 aligns across 11 bases. CDR1 is LGHNA and CDR2 is YSLEER in the germline V gene. This CDR3 is built from 19 residues. V shed 0 bases and J 2 bases; nucleotides not matched to a gene: 11. CDR3 protein: CASSQDMDRGPGENYGYTF. CDR3 sequence (DNA): TGCGCCAGCAGCCAAGATATGGACAGGGGGCCAGGTGAAAACTATGGCTACACCTTC.

The chain carries TRBV5-1 and TRBJ2-3, with TRBD2 matching over 12 bases. Germline loops: CDR1 SGHRS, CDR2 YFSETQ. The ends lost 1 base at V and 3 bases at J; junction bases unmatched: 6. The CDR3 spans 17 residues. This chain's CDR3 is CASSLPLAGGQTDTQYF. The DNA for the CDR3 is TGCGCCAGCAGCTTGCCCCTAGCGGGGGGGCAGACAGATACGCAGTATTTT.

This clonotype has only a few counts. This chain connects TRBV3-1 to TRBJ2-5; D uncertain. The germline V and J ends were trimmed by 3 bases and 5 bases, with 7 bases remaining between them. The germline V gene encodes CDR1 LGHDT and CDR2 YNNKEL (reference sequence). The CDR3 totals 12 residues. DNA of the CDR3: TGTGCCAGCAGCCAGTATATGGAGACCCAGTACTTC. Its protein product is CASSQYMETQYF.

This clonotype has a handful of counts. The V and J genes are TRBV27 and TRBJ2-3; 8 bases align to TRBD1. V trimming: 0 bases; J trimming: 6 bases; junction bases outside the gene matches: 8. The CDR3 loop spans 16 amino acids. Per the germline V gene, CDR1 is MNHEY and CDR2 is SMNVEV (reference sequence). The CDR3 DNA reads as TGTGCCAGCAGTTTATCCCCTCGGACAGGGAGGGATACGCAGTATTTT. This gives the protein CASSLSPRTGRDTQYF.

This clonotype was seen more than once but under ten times. The chain is built from TRBV20-1 and TRBJ1-5; 7 nucleotides agree with TRBD1. The germline gives CDR1 DFQATT, CDR2 SNEGSKA (reference sequence). V was clipped by 6 bases and J by 3 bases; unmatched bases: 14. The CDR3 is made up of 16 amino acids. Written as DNA, the CDR3 is TGCAGTGCCGCCCCGGACAGGCCGGCCTCCAATCAGCCCCAGCATTTT. This translates into CSAAPDRPASNQPQHF.

The rearrangement links TRBV7-9 to TRBJ2-2; 7 bases fit TRBD1. The CDR3 contains 13 residues. CDR1 is SEHNR, CDR2 FQNEAQ, per germline (reference sequence). The V gene end was trimmed by 9 bases and the J gene end by 5 bases; junction bases not matched to a gene: 6. The CDR3 sequence: CASRQGRTGELFF. The CDR3 coding sequence is TGTGCCAGTAGACAGGGAAGGACCGGGGAGCTGTTTTTT.

A few counts support this clonotype. The chain couples TRBV6-2 or TRBV6-3 to TRBJ2-3; D is possibly TRBD2 (6 bases). CDR1 MNHEY and CDR2 SVGEGT come from the germline V gene. This CDR3 has 16 amino acids. V gave up 1 base and J gave up 6 bases, with 17 bases separating them. The CDR3 DNA reads TGTGCCAGCAGTTACTTCAGACTAGACCTGGAGGATACGCAGTATTTT. Residues: CASSYFRLDLEDTQYF.

A few counts support this clonotype. The rearrangement links TRBV4-2 to TRBJ2-3; D remains unclear. V gave up 0 bases and J gave up 5 bases, with 12 bases separating them. This CDR3 has 15 amino acids. Germline CDR1 reads LGHNA; CDR2 reads YNFKEQ. CDR3 loop: CASSQEGLVGDTQYF. CDR3 coding DNA: TGTGCCAGCAGCCAAGAAGGCCTAGTTGGAGATACGCAGTATTTT.

The chain uses TRBV7-9 and TRBJ2-1, with no clear D. CDR1 is SEHNR and CDR2 is FQNEAQ in the germline V gene (reference sequence). This CDR3 region has 16 residues. V was trimmed by 5 bases and J by 3 bases, leaving 17 bases between them. The CDR3 spells CASSAVSTGVYNEQFF. The CDR3, as DNA: TGTGCCAGCAGCGCCGTTTCGACGGGTGTCTACAATGAGCAGTTCTTC.

This clonotype has just a few counts. This chain links TRBV28 with TRBJ1-3; 9 nucleotides align to TRBD1. Germline lookup yields CDR1 MDHEN and CDR2 SYDVKM. V lost 3 bases, J lost 4 bases, and 1 base stayed unmatched. The CDR3 has 14 residues. The CDR3 bases are TGTGCCAGCAGTTTCACAGGGGGCGGAAACACCATATATTTT. Its translation is CASSFTGGGNTIYF.

V usage is TRBV27 and J usage is TRBJ2-5, with D possibly being TRBD1 or TRBD2 (6 bases each). Trimming cost V 2 bases and J 11 bases, with 12 bases left between them. The CDR3 totals 12 residues. Germline V lookup: CDR1 MNHEY, CDR2 SMNVEV (reference sequence). CDR3 residues: CASSLRGDIQYF. CDR3 nucleotides: TGTGCCAGCAGTTTAAGGGGGGATATACAGTACTTC.

In its sample, this clonotype was seen a few times. The chain carries TRBV6-5 and TRBJ1-4; D remains ambiguous. The germline gives CDR1 MNHEY, CDR2 SVGAGI. The CDR3 length is 15 residues. V lost 6 bases, J lost 10 bases, and 21 bases lay in between. CDR3 sequence: CASRDQREPPGKLFF. Written as DNA, the CDR3 is TGTGCCAGCAGGGATCAGCGGGAGCCCCCGGGAAAACTGTTTTTT.

This clonotype has more than one count but fewer than ten. This chain joins TRBV27 and TRBJ1-3; D remains ambiguous. Germline CDR1 reads MNHEY; CDR2 reads SMNVEV (reference sequence). The CDR3 extends over 13 amino acids. Trimming removed 6 bases at V and 3 bases at J, with 9 bases between. The CDR3 loop reads CASSPSNGNTIYF. The CDR3 region has the DNA TGTGCCAGCAGCCCCTCCAATGGAAACACCATATATTTT.